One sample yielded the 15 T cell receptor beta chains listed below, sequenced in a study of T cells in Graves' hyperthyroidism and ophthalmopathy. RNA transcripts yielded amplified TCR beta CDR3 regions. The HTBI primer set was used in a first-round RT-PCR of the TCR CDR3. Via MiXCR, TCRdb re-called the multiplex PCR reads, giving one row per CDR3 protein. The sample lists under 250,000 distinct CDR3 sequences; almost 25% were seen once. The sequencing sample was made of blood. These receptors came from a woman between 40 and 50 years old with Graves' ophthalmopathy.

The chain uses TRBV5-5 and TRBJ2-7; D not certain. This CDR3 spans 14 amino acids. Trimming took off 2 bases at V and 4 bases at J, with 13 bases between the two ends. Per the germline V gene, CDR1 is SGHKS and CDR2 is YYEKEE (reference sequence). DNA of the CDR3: TGTGCCAGCAGCTTTGAGGCCGGCAAATACGAGCAGTACTTC. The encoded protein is CASSFEAGKYEQYF.

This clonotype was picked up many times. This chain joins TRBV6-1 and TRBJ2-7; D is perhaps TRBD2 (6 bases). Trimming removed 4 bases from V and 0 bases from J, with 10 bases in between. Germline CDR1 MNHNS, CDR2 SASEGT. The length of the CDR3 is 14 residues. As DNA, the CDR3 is TGTGCCAGCAGTGCGGGACTGGGCTCCTACGAGCAGTACTTC. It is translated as CASSAGLGSYEQYF.

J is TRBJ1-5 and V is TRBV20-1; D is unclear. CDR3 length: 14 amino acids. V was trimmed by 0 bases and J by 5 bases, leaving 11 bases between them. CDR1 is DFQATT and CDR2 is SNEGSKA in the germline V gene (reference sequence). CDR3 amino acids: CSARDLGEYQPQHF. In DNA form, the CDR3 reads TGCAGTGCTAGAGATCTTGGGGAATATCAGCCCCAGCATTTT.

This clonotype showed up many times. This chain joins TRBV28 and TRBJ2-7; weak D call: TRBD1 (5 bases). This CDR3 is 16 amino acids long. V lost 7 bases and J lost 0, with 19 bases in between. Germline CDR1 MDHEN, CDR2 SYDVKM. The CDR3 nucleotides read TGTGCCAGCATGACCCCACAGGCCGCAGACTCCTACGAGCAGTACTTC. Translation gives CASMTPQAADSYEQYF.

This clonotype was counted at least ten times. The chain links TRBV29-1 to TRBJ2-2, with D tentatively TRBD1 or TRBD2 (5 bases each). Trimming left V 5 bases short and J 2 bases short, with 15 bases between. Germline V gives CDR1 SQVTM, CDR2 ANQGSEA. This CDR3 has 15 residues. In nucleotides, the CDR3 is TGCAGCGTTTCGATCTCGAGGGGAAACACCGGGGAGCTGTTTTTT. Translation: CSVSISRGNTGELFF.

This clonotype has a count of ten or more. The CDR3 is CASSLLRGGETQYF. The CDR3 DNA is TGTGCCAGCAGCTTATTACGGGGAGGCGAGACCCAGTACTTC. The J gene is TRBJ2-5, the V gene TRBV7-2; D is perhaps TRBD2 (6 bases). CDR3 length: 14 amino acids. V lost 2 bases to trimming and J lost 5 bases, with 12 bases between them. From germline, CDR1 is SGHTA and CDR2 FQGNSA.

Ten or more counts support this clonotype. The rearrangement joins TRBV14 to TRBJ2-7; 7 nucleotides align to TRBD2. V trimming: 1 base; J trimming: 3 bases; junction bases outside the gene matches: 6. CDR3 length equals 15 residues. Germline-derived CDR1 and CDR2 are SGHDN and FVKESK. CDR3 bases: TGTGCCAGCAGCCAAGGAATACTAGCGAACTACGAGCAGTACTTC. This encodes CASSQGILANYEQYF. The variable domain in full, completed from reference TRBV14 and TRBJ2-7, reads EAGVTQFPSHSVIEKGQTVTLRCDPISGHDNLYWYRRVMGKEIKFLLHFVKESKQDESGMPNNRFLAERTGGTYSTLKVQPAELEDSGVYFCASSQGILANYEQYFGPGTRLTVT.

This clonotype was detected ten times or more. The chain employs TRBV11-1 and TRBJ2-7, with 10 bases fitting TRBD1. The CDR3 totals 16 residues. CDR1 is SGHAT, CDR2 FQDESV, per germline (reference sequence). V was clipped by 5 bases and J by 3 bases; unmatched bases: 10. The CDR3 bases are TGTGCCAGCAGCGACACGCGGGGACAGGGGTACTACGAGCAGTACTTC. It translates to CASSDTRGQGYYEQYF. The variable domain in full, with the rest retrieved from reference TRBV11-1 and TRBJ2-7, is EAEVAQSPRYKITEKSQAVAFWCDPISGHATLYWYRQILGQGPELLVQFQDESVVDDSQLPKDRFSAERLKGVDSTLKIQPAELGDSAMYLCASSDTRGQGYYEQYFGPGTRLTVT.

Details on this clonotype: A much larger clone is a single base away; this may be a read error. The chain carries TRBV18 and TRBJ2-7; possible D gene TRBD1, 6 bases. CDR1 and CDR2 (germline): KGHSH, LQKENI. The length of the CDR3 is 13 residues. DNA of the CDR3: TGTGTCAGCTCACAGGGCCACCTCTACGAGCAGTACTTC. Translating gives CVSSQGHLYEQYF. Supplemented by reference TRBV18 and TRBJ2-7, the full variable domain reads NAGVMQNPRHLVRRRGQEARLRCSPMKGHSHVYWYRQLPEEGLKFMVYLQKENIIDESGMPKERFSAEFPKEGPSILRIQQVVRGDSAAYFCVSSQGHLYEQYFGPGTRLTVT.

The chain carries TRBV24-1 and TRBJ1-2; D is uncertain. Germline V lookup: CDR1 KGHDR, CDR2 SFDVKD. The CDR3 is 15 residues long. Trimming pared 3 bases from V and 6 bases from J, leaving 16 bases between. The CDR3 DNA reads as TGTGCCACCAGTGATCCGATGGACGGCCCGGATGGCTACACCTTC. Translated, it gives CATSDPMDGPDGYTF.

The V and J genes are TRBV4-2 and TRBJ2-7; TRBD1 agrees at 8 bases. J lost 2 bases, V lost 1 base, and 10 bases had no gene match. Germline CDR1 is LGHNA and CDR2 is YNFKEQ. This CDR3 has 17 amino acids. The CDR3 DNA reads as TGTGCCAGCAGCCAAGGGGTCCAGGGGGCGGGTGCCTACGAGCAGTACTTC. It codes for CASSQGVQGAGAYEQYF.

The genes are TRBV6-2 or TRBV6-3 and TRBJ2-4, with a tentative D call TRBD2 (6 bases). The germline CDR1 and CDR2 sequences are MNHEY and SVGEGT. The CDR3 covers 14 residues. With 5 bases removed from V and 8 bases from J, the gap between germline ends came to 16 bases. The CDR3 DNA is TGTGCCAGCAGTACGACTAGTCGGGGCCACATTCAGTACTTC. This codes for CASSTTSRGHIQYF.

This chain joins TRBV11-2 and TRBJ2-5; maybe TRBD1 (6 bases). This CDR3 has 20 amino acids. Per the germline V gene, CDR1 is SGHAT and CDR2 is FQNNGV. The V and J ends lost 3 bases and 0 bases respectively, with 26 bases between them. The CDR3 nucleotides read TGTGCCAGCAGCTTCGATCCCGGGATACAGGGCGTCAAGTACCAAGAGACCCAGTACTTC. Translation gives CASSFDPGIQGVKYQETQYF.

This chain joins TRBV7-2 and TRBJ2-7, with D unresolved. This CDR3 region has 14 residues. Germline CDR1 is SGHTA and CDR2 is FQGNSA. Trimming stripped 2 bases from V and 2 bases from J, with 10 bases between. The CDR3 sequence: CASSLLRPPYEQYF. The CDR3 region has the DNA TGTGCCAGCAGCTTACTCAGGCCCCCCTACGAGCAGTACTTC.

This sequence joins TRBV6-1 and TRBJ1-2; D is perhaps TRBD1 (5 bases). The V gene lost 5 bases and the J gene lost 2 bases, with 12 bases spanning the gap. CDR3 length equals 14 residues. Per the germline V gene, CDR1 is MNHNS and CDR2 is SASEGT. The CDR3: CASSTGPRNYGYTF. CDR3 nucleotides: TGTGCCAGCAGTACAGGACCGCGAAACTATGGCTACACCTTC.